This T cell receptor beta chain was found in a study of T cells in Graves' hyperthyroidism and ophthalmopathy. Study findings and constraints: Blood also carried most thyroid clonotypes expanded above 0.001.

A few counts support this clonotype. Its antigen is undetermined. The investigators amplified TCR beta CDR3 regions from RNA transcripts. Researchers ran a first-round RT-PCR on the TCR CDR3 using the HTBI primer set. One entry per CDR3 protein results from TCRdb running MiXCR on the multiplex PCR reads. The data contain under 450,000 distinct CDR3 sequences, about 15% of them singletons. The CDR3 contains 14 residues. Germline lookup yields CDR1 MNHNS and CDR2 SASEGT. The J segment lost 4 bases and the V segment lost 7 bases, leaving 7 bases of the junction unmatched. Sequencing was performed on blood. V and J are TRBV6-1 and TRBJ2-1; 7 bases fit TRBD2. The clonotype was recovered from a woman aged 18 to 35 with Graves' hyperthyroidism. The CDR3 nucleotides read TGTGCCAGCACTGAGAGCGGGATATACAATGAGCAGTTCTTC. Amino acids: CASTESGIYNEQFF.